This TCR beta chain was found in a study of shared clonotypes between healthy human individuals. Donors comprised healthy HIV-negative adults lacking recent acute infections or vaccinations. Memory CD4+ cells were the fraction left after CD45RA+ naive selection. Around 220 ng DNA, tens of thousands of T cell genomes, went into each sorted-subset replicate PCR. Sequencing was performed with immunoSEQ multiplex PCR; in TCRdb, only in-frame clones are kept and a portion is missing. The sample lists about 1.5 million clones; 95% to 99% were seen once. CDR1 SGHDT and CDR2 YYEEEE come from the germline V gene. The CDR3 covers 15 residues. V lost 4 bases to trimming and J lost 2 bases, with 12 bases between them.

The chain recombines TRBV5-6 with TRBJ2-2, with D uncertain. The specimen sequenced was naive CD4+ T cells sorted from blood. Subset defined: CD45RA+ positively selected. This sequence was found in a man in his thirties or forties in good health. The CDR3 region has the DNA TGTGCCAGCAGCGGCTGGACGCCCAACACCGGGGAGCTGTTTTTT. This sequence encodes CASSGWTPNTGELFF. Full variable domain (remainder filled in from reference TRBV5-6 and TRBJ2-2): DAGVTQSPTHLIKTRGQQVTLRCSPKSGHDTVSWYQQALGQGPQFIFQYYEEEERQRGNFPDRFSGHQFPNYSSELNVNALLLGDSALYLCASSGWTPNTGELFFGEGSRLTVL.